This entry features one TCR beta chain sequence. Its antigen is still unknown. The CDR3 is 14 amino acids. Trimming took 7 bases from V and 7 from J, leaving 20 bases between them. In germline, CDR1 is SGHRS, CDR2 YFSETQ. The data belong to a study of T-cell memory formation after mild COVID-19. General observations from the study: Whereas later expanders leaned CD4+, clones contracting day 15 to 85 showed a balanced CD4/CD8 makeup. Some clones that responded were present in memory (sampled pre-infection), which suggests cross-reactive memory joined. Mainly CM and EM harbored the contracting CD4+ clones; mainly EMRA harbored the CD8+ ones.

TCRdb used MiXCR to reprocess the 5' RACE reads, holding one entry per CDR3 protein. The sample includes 350,000 or so distinct CDR3 sequences, roughly 13% seen only once; the top ten take roughly a fifth. The chain uses TRBV5-1 and TRBJ1-2, with D maybe TRBD1 (5 bases). Sequenced: PBMCs or a T cell subset sorted from them (not recorded which). This sequence was found in a man aged 18 to 30 who had mild COVID-19 (a few samples of this study predate the infection). Cell type and time point are not known. CDR3 sequence: CASSTGAPESGYTF. The CDR3 coding sequence is TGCGCCAGCTCCACCGGGGCTCCGGAATCTGGCTACACCTTC.